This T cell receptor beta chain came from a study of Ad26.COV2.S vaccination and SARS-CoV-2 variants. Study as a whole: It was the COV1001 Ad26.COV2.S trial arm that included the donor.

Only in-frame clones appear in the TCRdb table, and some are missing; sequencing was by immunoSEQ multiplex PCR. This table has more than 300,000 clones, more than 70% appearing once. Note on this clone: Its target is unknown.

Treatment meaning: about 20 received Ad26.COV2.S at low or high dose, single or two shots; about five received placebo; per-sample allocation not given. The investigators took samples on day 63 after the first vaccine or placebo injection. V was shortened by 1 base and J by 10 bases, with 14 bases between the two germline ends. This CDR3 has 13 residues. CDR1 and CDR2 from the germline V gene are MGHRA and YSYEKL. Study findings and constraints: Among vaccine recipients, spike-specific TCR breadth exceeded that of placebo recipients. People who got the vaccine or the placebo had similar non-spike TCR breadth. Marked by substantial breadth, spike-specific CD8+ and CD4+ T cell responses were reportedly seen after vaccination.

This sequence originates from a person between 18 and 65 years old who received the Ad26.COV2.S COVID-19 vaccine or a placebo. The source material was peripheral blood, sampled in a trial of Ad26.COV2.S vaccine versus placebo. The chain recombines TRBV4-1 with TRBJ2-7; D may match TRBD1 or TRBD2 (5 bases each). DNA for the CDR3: TGCGCCAGCAGCCAAGTGCGCTGGGACCCCCAGTACTTC. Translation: CASSQVRWDPQYF.